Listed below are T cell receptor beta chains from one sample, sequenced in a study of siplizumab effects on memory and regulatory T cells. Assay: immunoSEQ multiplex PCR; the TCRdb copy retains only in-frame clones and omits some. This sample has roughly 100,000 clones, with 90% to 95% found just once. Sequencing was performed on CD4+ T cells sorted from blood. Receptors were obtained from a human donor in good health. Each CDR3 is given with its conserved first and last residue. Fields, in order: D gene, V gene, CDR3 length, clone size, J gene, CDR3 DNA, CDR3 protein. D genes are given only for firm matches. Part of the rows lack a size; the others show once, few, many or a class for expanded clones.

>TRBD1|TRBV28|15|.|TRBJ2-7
TGTGCCAGCAGGCCGCCGGGACAGATTACCTACGAGCAGTACTTC
CASRPPGQITYEQYF
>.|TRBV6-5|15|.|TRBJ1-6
TGTGCCAGCAGTTTCGGACGCCAGGCGAATTCACCCCTCCACTTT
CASSFGRQANSPLHF
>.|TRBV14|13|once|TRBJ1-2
TGTGCCAGCAGCCAAGAGAGACAGAGCGGCTACACCTTC
CASSQERQSGYTF
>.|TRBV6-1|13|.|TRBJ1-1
TGTGCCAGCAGGCTGACAGAGAACACTGAAGCTTTCTTT
CASRLTENTEAFF
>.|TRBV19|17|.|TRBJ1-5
TGTGCCAGTAGTATAGATTTTTTGGCAGGCTTAATCAGCCCCCAGCATTTT
CASSIDFLAGLISPQHF
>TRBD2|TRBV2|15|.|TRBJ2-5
TGTGCCAGCAGTGCGGGACTAGCGGGATCGGAGACCCAGTACTTC
CASSAGLAGSETQYF
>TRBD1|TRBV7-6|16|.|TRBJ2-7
TGTGCCAGCAGCACCAGACAGGGGTTCTCCTACGACCAGCAGTACTTC
CASSTRQGFSYDQQYF
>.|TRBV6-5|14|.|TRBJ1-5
TGTGCCAGCAGTCAACAGGGAACGGATCAGCCCCAGCATTTT
CASSQQGTDQPQHF
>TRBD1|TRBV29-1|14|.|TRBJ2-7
TGCAGCGTTGTCGGACAGGGGCTCGCCTACGAGCAGTACTTC
CSVVGQGLAYEQYF
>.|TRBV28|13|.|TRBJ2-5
TGTGCCAGCAGTACCAGACCTCAAGAGACCCAGTACTTC
CASSTRPQETQYF